This TCR beta chain derives from a study of beta chain features in type 1 diabetes. Study-level points and caveats: In patients and controls equally, PCR might favor templates that are shorter. Type 1 diabetes patients showed fewer insertions and more deletions at VDJ junctions. A moderate, significant TCRB CDR3 shortening appeared in type 1 diabetes across four CD4+ subsets. Patients' naive, central memory and Treg TCRB repertoires seemed closer to one another than those of healthy donors.

One heparinised draw, averaging roughly 110 mL, was taken per donor. Germline CDR1 MNHEY, CDR2 SMNVEV (reference sequence). CDR3 length: 16 residues. V lost 5 bases to trimming and J lost 3 bases; unmatched junction nucleotides: 8. The sequenced template was cDNA made from the entire isolated RNA. Generated by immunoSEQ multiplex PCR, the TCRdb table keeps only in-frame clones and is missing some. The sample holds hundreds of thousands of clones, roughly 12% seen once. This clone was found a few times. What it binds is unknown. What was sequenced was naive CD4+ T cells from blood. This receptor was obtained from a woman younger than 35 with type 1 diabetes. The chain employs TRBV27 and TRBJ2-3; 10 nucleotides agree with TRBD2. This CDR3 reads CASSPRAGGPTDTQYF. DNA for the CDR3: TGTGCCAGCAGTCCCCGAGCGGGAGGGCCGACAGATACGCAGTATTTT.